The source of this TCR beta chain is a study of blood T cells in healthy people across ages. General study findings and limits: Measured against age, TCR beta diversity per million T cells decreased in a roughly linear manner.

Alongside a J-beta primer mix, a sample-barcoded 5' primer served in a second PCR lasting roughly 6 to 11 cycles. Via MiXCR, TCRdb re-called the 5' RACE reads, giving one row per CDR3 protein. The sample has about 1,800,000 distinct CDR3 sequences, about 30% seen once. Worth noting for this clonotype: The antigen remains undetermined.

Roughly 9 milliliters of peripheral blood were drawn from each donor. V gave up 4 bases and J gave up 0 bases, with 12 bases separating them. Germline-derived CDR1 and CDR2 are MNHEY and SMNVEV (reference sequence). The CDR3 loop spans 15 amino acids. Sequencing was done on a sample of blood. The chain joins TRBV27 to TRBJ1-1; weak D call: TRBD1 (5 bases). This receptor was identified in a woman aged 30 to 39 in good health. CDR3 protein: CASSSYGAMNTEAFF. The CDR3 DNA is TGTGCCAGCAGTTCCTACGGGGCCATGAACACTGAAGCTTTCTTT.